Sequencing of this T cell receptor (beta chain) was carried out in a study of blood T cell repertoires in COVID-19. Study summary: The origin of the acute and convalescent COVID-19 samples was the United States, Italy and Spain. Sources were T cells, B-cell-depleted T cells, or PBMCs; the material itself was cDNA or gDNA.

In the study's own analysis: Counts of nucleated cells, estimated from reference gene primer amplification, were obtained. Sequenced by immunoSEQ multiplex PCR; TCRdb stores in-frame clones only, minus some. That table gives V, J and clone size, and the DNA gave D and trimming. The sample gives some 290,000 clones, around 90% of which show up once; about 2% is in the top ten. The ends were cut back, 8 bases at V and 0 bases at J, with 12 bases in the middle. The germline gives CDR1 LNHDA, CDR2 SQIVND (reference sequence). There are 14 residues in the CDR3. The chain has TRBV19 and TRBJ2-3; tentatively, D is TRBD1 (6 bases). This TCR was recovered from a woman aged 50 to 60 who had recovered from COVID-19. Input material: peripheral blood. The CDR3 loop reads CASSGTISTDTQYF. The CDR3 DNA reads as TGTGCCAGTTCGGGGACAATTAGCACAGATACGCAGTATTTT.